Listed below are T cell receptor beta chains from one sample, sequenced in a study of regulatory T cells in long-lasting Graves disease. TCRdb recomputed calls from the multiplex PCR reads with MiXCR, one row per CDR3 protein. Here the sample spans roughly 400,000 distinct CDR3 sequences, about 20% being singletons. Sequencing was performed on peripheral blood mononuclear cells (PBMCs), taken when the disease was refractory, from a patient treated with antithyroid drugs. Receptors originate from a female donor with Graves disease. Each CDR3 is given with its conserved first and last residue. The D gene is left open where the match is weak. The listing skips clone size in some rows; elsewhere it reads once, few, many or a size class.

TRBV14	-	-	TRBJ2-7	TGTGCCAGCAGCCGTTCTCTGAACGAGCAGTACTTC	CASSRSLNEQYF
TRBV4-1	-	TRBD1	TRBJ1-2	TGCGCCAGCAGCCAACGCTTGGGAGGGACAGGCTATGGCTACACCTTC	CASSQRLGGTGYGYTF
TRBV6-1	-	-	TRBJ1-2	TGTGCCAGCAGTAACGAAGTGGGTGGCTACACCTTC	CASSNEVGGYTF
TRBV12-3/TRBV12-4	few	-	TRBJ1-5	TGTGCCAGCAGTTTAGGGGGGCCCGTCGTGCCCCAGCATTTT	CASSLGGPVVPQHF
TRBV15	-	TRBD2	TRBJ2-7	TGTGCCACCAGCACGGGACTAGCCGAGATCGGCTCCTACGAGCAGTACTTC	CATSTGLAEIGSYEQYF
TRBV7-9	few	TRBD1	TRBJ2-7	TGTGCCAGCAGTTCGCAGGGGGTCTCCTACGAGCAGTACTTC	CASSSQGVSYEQYF
TRBV7-8	many	-	TRBJ2-7	TGTGCCAGCAGCTTTAGTAGGGGCGTAGGCGAGCAGTACTTC	CASSFSRGVGEQYF
TRBV7-9	few	-	TRBJ2-7	TGTGCCAGCAGCTGGAGCGGGAGACAGGGTGAGCAGTACTTC	CASSWSGRQGEQYF
TRBV18	many	-	TRBJ2-5	TGTGCCAGCTCACCCTTCCTAAAGACGGAATCAGAGACCCAGTACTTC	CASSPFLKTESETQYF
TRBV6-1	many	TRBD1	TRBJ1-4	TGTGCCAGCAGTGGACAGGGGCATGGTAATGAAAAACTGTTTTTT	CASSGQGHGNEKLFF
TRBV4-1	many	-	TRBJ2-7	TGCGCCAGCAGCCAAGCCCCGGACGTTATGGGGTACGAGCAGTACTTC	CASSQAPDVMGYEQYF
TRBV20-1	many	-	TRBJ1-1	TGCAGTGCTAGGGGGGAAGGTGTCACTGAAGCTTTCTTT	CSARGEGVTEAFF
TRBV12-3/TRBV12-4	-	TRBD1	TRBJ2-7	TGTGCCAGCAGTTTGAGACAGGGCATTTCCTTC	CASSLRQGISF
TRBV7-8	few	TRBD1	TRBJ1-5	TGTGCCAGCAGCCATTTGATGGGACAGGGAGTGCCTCAGCCCCAGCATTTT	CASSHLMGQGVPQPQHF
TRBV20-1	-	-	TRBJ1-1	TGCAGTGCACCTACAGGGAACTTTGAAGCTTTCTTT	CSAPTGNFEAFF
TRBV28	many	-	TRBJ2-7	TGTGCCAGCAGTCTGACAGGATCCATGCCCTACGAGCAGTACTTC	CASSLTGSMPYEQYF
TRBV28	many	-	TRBJ2-5	TGTGCCAGCAGTTTACCCGGCCGACGGGAGACCCAGTACTTC	CASSLPGRRETQYF
TRBV30	few	-	TRBJ2-2	TGTGCCTGGAGGGTTACGGGGGCGGGCACCGGGGAGCTGTTTTTT	CAWRVTGAGTGELFF
TRBV12-5	many	-	TRBJ1-2	TGTGCTAGTGGTTTGGTGGAAAAGAAGAACTATGGCTACACCTTC	CASGLVEKKNYGYTF
TRBV2	many	TRBD2	TRBJ2-2	TGTGCCAGCACCCAAGGGGTAGGACTAGCGGCGCCTGGGGAGCTGTTTTTT	CASTQGVGLAAPGELFF
TRBV3-2	few	-	TRBJ1-1	TGTGCCAGCAGCAAAAAAACAGGGATCGCGAACACTGAAGCTTTCTTT	CASSKKTGIANTEAFF
TRBV12-3/TRBV12-4	many	-	TRBJ1-5	TGTGCCAGCAGTTTCGGCATGGGGGGCGGTCAGCCCCAGCATTTT	CASSFGMGGGQPQHF
TRBV5-1	-	-	TRBJ1-3	TGCGCCAGCAAGTCAACAGCGGCCTATGGAAACACCATATATTTT	CASKSTAAYGNTIYF
TRBV3-1	-	TRBD1	TRBJ1-4	TGTGCCAGCAGCCTTTCCGGGACAGGGAATGAAAAACTGTTTTTT	CASSLSGTGNEKLFF
TRBV30	-	TRBD1	TRBJ1-2	TGTGCCTGGAGTCCCCAGGGGGCGGGGTATGGCTACACCTTC	CAWSPQGAGYGYTF
TRBV27	many	TRBD1	TRBJ2-7	TGTGCCAGCAGCGCCGGGACAGGGCCCTACGAGCAGTACTTC	CASSAGTGPYEQYF
TRBV6-1	many	-	TRBJ2-7	TGTGCCAGCAGTGCCGACTATGGGGGTGGGACCTACGAGCAGTACTTC	CASSADYGGGTYEQYF
TRBV28	many	TRBD1	TRBJ2-7	TGTGCCAGCAGTTTCGGGGACTTTAATAAAATCAGACAGGGGAAGTACGAGCAGTACTTC	CASSFGDFNKIRQGKYEQYF
TRBV12-3/TRBV12-4	few	TRBD1	TRBJ2-7	TGTGCCAGCGGGACAGTTTTTTACGAGCAGTACTTC	CASGTVFYEQYF
TRBV29-1	few	-	TRBJ2-3	TGCAGCTTTGGCCTTACCCGGGATACGCAGTATTTT	CSFGLTRDTQYF
TRBV7-8	-	-	TRBJ2-3	TGTGCCAGCAGCCTCCAGGGCGGAGATACGCAGTATTTT	CASSLQGGDTQYF
TRBV11-2	many	-	TRBJ2-7	TGTGCCACCGAAAAACGGGACACGACCTACGAGCAGTACTTC	CATEKRDTTYEQYF
TRBV7-2	-	-	TRBJ2-2	TGTGCCAGCAGCATGCGACTAGGACAGATCACCGGGGAGCTGTTTTTT	CASSMRLGQITGELFF
TRBV12-3/TRBV12-4	many	TRBD2	TRBJ2-5	TGTGCCAGCAGTCTCAGACTAGCGGGAGACTCGTACTTC	CASSLRLAGDSYF
TRBV7-2	few	-	TRBJ2-2	TGTGCCAGCAGCTTAGGAGGAGCGGGCCGGCGGGAGCTGTTTTTT	CASSLGGAGRRELFF